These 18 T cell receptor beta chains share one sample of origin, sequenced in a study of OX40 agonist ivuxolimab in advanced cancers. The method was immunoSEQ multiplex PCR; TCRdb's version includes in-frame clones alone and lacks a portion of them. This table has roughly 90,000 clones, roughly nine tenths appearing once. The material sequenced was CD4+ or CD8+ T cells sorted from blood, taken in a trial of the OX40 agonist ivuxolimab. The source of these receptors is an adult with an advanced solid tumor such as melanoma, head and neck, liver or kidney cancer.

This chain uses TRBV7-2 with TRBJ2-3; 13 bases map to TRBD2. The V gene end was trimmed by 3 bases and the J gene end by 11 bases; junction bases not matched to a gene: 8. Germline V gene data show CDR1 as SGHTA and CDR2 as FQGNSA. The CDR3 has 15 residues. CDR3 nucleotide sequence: TGTGCCAGCAGCTTGGGACTAGCGGGGAGTCATTTGCAGTATTTT. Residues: CASSLGLAGSHLQYF.

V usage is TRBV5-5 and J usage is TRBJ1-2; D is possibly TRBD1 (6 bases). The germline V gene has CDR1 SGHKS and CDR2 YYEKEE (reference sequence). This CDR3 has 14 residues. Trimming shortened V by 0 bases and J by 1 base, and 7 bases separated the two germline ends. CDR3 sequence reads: CASSLVQGNYGYTF. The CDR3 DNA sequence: TGTGCCAGCAGCTTGGTACAGGGTAACTATGGCTACACCTTC.

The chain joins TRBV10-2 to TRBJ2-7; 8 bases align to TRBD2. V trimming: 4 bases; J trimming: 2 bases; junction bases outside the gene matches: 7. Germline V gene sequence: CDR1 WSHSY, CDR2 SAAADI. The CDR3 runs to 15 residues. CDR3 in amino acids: CASSVFTSGTYEQYF. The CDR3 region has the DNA TGCGCCAGCAGTGTATTCACTAGCGGAACCTACGAGCAGTACTTC.

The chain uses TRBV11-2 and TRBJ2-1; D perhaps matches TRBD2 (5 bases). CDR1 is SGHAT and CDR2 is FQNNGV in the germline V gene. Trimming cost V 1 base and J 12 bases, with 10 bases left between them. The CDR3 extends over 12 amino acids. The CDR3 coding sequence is TGTGCCAGCAGCTTAGTTCTAGCCCGGCAGTTCTTC. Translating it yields CASSLVLARQFF.

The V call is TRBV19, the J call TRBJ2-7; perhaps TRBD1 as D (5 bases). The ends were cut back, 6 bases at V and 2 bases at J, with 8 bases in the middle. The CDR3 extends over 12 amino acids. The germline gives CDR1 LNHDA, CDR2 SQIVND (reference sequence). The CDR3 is CASRQDPYEQYF. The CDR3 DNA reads TGTGCCAGTAGACAGGACCCCTACGAGCAGTACTTC.

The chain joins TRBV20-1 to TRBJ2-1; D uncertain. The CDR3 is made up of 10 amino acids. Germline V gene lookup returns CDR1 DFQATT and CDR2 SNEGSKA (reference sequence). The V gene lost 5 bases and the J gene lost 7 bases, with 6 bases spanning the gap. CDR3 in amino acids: CSAYFNEQFF. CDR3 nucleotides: TGCAGTGCTTACTTTAATGAGCAGTTCTTC.

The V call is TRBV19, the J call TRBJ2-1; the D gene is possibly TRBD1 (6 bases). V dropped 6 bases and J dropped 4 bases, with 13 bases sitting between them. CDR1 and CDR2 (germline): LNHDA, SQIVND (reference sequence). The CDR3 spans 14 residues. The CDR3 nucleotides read TGTGCCAGTAGCCCAGGACAGCTTTACAATGAGCAGTTCTTC. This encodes CASSPGQLYNEQFF.

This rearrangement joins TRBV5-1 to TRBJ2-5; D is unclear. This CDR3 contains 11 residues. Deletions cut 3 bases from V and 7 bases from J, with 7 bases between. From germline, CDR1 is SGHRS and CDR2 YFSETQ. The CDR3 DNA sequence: TGCGCCAGCAGCTCTTTGGGGACCCAGTACTTC. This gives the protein CASSSLGTQYF.

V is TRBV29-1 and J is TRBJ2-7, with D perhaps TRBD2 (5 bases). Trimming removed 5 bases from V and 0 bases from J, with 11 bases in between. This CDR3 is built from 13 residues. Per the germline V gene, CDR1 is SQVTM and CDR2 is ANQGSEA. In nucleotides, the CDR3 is TGCAGCGTTAAAAGCCGGGACTCCTACGAGCAGTACTTC. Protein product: CSVKSRDSYEQYF.

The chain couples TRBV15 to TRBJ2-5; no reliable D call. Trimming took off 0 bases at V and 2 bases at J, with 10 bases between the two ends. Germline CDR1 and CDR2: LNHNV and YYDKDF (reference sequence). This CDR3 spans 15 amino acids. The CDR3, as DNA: TGTGCCACCAGCAGAGAATCAGACGATCAAGAGACCCAGTACTTC. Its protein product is CATSRESDDQETQYF.

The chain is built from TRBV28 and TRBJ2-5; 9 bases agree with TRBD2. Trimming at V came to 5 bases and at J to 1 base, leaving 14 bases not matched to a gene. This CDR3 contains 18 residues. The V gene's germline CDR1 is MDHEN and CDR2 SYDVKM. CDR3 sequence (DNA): TGTGCCAGCAGTCCCATTGACCTAATAGCGGGAGTCCAAGAGACCCAGTACTTC. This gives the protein CASSPIDLIAGVQETQYF.

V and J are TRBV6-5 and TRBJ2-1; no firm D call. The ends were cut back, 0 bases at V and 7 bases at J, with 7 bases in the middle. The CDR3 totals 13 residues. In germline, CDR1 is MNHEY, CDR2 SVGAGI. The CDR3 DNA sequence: TGTGCCAGCAGTTACTCGAATCTTAATGAGCAGTTCTTC. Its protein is CASSYSNLNEQFF.

The CDR3 nucleotides read TGTGCCAGTACCCGGGACAGCTATCAGCCCCAGCATTTT. This gives the protein CASTRDSYQPQHF. The V call is TRBV19, the J call TRBJ1-5, with 7 bases lining up with TRBD1. J gave up 5 bases and V 7 bases, and 5 bases lay outside the gene matches. The CDR3 runs 13 residues. Germline V gives CDR1 LNHDA, CDR2 SQIVND (reference sequence).

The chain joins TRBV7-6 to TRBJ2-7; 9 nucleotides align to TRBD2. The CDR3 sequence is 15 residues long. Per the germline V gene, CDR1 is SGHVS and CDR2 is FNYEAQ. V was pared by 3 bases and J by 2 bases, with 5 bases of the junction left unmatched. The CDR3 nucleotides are TGTGCCAGCAGCTTGGGGGGCGGGAGGGCCTACGAGCAGTACTTC. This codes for CASSLGGGRAYEQYF.

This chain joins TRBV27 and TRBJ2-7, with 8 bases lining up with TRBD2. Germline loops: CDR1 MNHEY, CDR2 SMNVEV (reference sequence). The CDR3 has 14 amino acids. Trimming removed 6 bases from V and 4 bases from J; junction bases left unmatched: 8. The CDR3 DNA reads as TGTGCCAGCAGCCCAGAAGCGGGGGTTTACGAGCAGTACTTC. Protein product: CASSPEAGVYEQYF.

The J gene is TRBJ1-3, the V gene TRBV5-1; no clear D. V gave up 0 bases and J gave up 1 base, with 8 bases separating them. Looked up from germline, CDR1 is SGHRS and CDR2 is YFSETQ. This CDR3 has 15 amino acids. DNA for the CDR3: TGCGCCAGCAGCTTGGTACAGACTTCTGGAAACACCATATATTTT. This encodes CASSLVQTSGNTIYF. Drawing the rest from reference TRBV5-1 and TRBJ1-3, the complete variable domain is KAGVTQTPRYLIKTRGQQVTLSCSPISGHRSVSWYQQTPGQGLQFLFEYFSETQRNKGNFPGRFSGRQFSNSRSEMNVSTLELGDSALYLCASSLVQTSGNTIYFGEGSWLTVV.

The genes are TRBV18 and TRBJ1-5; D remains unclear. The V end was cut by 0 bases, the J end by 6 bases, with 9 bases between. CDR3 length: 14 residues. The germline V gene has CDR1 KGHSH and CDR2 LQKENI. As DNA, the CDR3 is TGTGCCAGCTCACCACCCGGACTGTCTCAGCCCCAGCATTTT. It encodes CASSPPGLSQPQHF.

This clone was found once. For the CDR3, the DNA is TGTGCCAGCAGCTTGGGGACAGGGGATATGTTTGAGACCCAGTACTTC. It codes for CASSLGTGDMFETQYF. The chain couples TRBV7-2 to TRBJ2-5, with TRBD1 matching over 10 bases. The CDR3 has 16 amino acids. The V gene end was trimmed by 3 bases and the J gene end by 5 bases; junction bases not matched to a gene: 9. Germline V CDR1 and CDR2: SGHTA, FQGNSA.